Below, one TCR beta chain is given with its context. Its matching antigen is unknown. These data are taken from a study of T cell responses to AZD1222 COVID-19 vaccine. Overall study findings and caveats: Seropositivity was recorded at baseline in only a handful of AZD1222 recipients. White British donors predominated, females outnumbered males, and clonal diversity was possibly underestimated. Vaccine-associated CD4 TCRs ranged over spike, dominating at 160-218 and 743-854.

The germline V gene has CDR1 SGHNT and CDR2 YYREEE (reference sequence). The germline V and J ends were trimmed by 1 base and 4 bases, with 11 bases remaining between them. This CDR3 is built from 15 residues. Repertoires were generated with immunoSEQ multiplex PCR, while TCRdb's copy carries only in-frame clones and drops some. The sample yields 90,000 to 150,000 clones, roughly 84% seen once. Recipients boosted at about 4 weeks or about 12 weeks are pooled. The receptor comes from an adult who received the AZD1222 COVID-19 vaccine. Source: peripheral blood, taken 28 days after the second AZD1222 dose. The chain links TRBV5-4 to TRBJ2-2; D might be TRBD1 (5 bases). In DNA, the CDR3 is TGTGCCAGCAGCTTGTCCAGGGTGCGCACCGGGGAGCTGTTTTTT. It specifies CASSLSRVRTGELFF.